These 6 T cell receptor beta chains came from one sample sequenced in a study of blood T cell repertoires in COVID-19. TCRdb's table, derived via immunoSEQ multiplex PCR, lists solely in-frame clones and lacks some. The sample shows 90,000 or so clones, approximately 82% of them seen only once. The sequenced sample consisted of peripheral blood. These receptor sequences come from a man aged 55 to 69 with acute or convalescent COVID-19.

The rearrangement links TRBV4-3 to TRBJ2-6; TRBD2 agrees at 12 bases. The CDR3 totals 21 residues. J gave up 4 bases and V 0 bases, and 13 bases lay outside the gene matches. The germline CDR1 and CDR2 sequences are LGHNA and YSLEER. The chain's CDR3 is CASSQDSESSGGASGANVLTF. In DNA form, the CDR3 reads TGCGCCAGCAGCCAAGATTCGGAATCTAGCGGGGGGGCTTCCGGGGCCAACGTCCTGACTTTC.

This chain connects TRBV7-9 to TRBJ1-6; a weak D match, TRBD1 (6 bases). V lost 5 bases to trimming and J lost 10 bases, with 12 bases between them. The germline CDR1 and CDR2 sequences are SEHNR and FQNEAQ (reference sequence). This CDR3 contains 13 residues. For the CDR3, the DNA is TGTGCCAGCAGCCGGGACACCGCCTCACCCCTCCACTTT. It translates to CASSRDTASPLHF. Supplemented by reference TRBV7-9 and TRBJ1-6, the full variable domain reads DTGVSQNPRHKITKRGQNVTFRCDPISEHNRLYWYRQTLGQGPEFLTYFQNEAQLEKSRLLSDRFSAERPKGSFSTLEIQRTEQGDSAMYLCASSRDTASPLHFGNGTRLTVT.

This chain joins TRBV7-2 and TRBJ2-3; 9 nucleotides match TRBD1. The germline V gene has CDR1 SGHTA and CDR2 FQGNSA. With V trimmed by 5 bases and J by 4 bases, 7 bases remained unmatched. The CDR3 sequence is 15 residues long. Here the CDR3 DNA reads TGTGCCAGCAGCATACAGGGGGCGCGGGCAGATACGCAGTATTTT. As protein: CASSIQGARADTQYF. Complete variable domain (other parts from reference TRBV7-2 and TRBJ2-3): GAGVSQSPSNKVTEKGKDVELRCDPISGHTALYWYRQSLGQGLEFLIYFQGNSAPDKSGLPSDRFSAERTGGSVSTLTIQRTQQEDSAVYLCASSIQGARADTQYFGPGTRLTVL.

This rearrangement joins TRBV6-4 to TRBJ1-2; 8 nucleotides agree with TRBD1. From germline, CDR1 is MRHNA and CDR2 SNTAGT. With V trimmed by 6 bases and J by 4 bases, 13 bases remained unmatched. The CDR3 consists of 16 residues. CDR3 in amino acids: CASSLGTGLDPYGYTF. CDR3 DNA sequence: TGTGCCAGCAGCCTCGGGACAGGTCTAGACCCCTATGGCTACACCTTC.

The gene calls are TRBV5-1 and TRBJ2-3; a possible D gene is TRBD2 (6 bases). V was clipped by 7 bases and J by 0 bases, with 12 bases between them. The CDR3 consists of 14 residues. Germline values: CDR1 SGHRS, CDR2 YFSETQ. The CDR3 is CASLPGTSTDTQYF. CDR3 nucleotides: TGCGCCAGCCTCCCAGGGACTAGCACAGATACGCAGTATTTT.

The chain combines TRBV7-8 with TRBJ1-5, with 8 bases that match TRBD1. Unmatched junction bases numbered 7, after V lost 7 bases and J lost 2 bases. Germline V gene sequence: CDR1 SGHVS, CDR2 FQNEAQ. This CDR3 is built from 15 residues. The CDR3, as DNA: TGTGCCAGCAAGGATCAGGGGGCGGGCAATCAGCCCCAGCATTTT. It codes for CASKDQGAGNQPQHF. Full variable domain (outside the CDR3, taken from reference TRBV7-8 and TRBJ1-5): GAGVSQSPRYKVAKRGQDVALRCDPISGHVSLFWYQQALGQGPEFLTYFQNEAQLDKSGLPSDRFFAERPEGSVSTLKIQRTQQEDSAVYLCASKDQGAGNQPQHFGDGTRLSIL.